This T cell receptor beta chain was sequenced during a study of T cell repertoires in cytomegalovirus infection. Study results and limitations: HLA-C-restricted CMV-specific TCR beta clonotypes prevailed in the ex vivo response.

TCRdb called the reads again in MiXCR, with one record for every CDR3 protein. The data hold hundreds of thousands of distinct CDR3 sequences, with around 9.1% observed a single time. Concerning this clonotype itself: Antigen: not known.

The CDR3 runs 12 residues. The germline V gene encodes CDR1 DFQATT and CDR2 SNEGSKA (reference sequence). V shed 0 bases and J shed 10 bases, with 12 bases lying between them. The sequencing input was PBMCs. V usage is TRBV20-1 and J usage is TRBJ1-2; weak D call: TRBD1 (5 bases). The origin of this receptor is a human donor in good health (CMV status not recorded). Some clones in this sample may be carry-over from other donors' samples. In DNA, the CDR3 is TGCAGTGCTAGAGATGGGCCGGGGCCCTACACCTTC. It translates to CSARDGPGPYTF.